Below are 21 T cell receptor beta chains sequenced from a single sample in a study of PD-L1 blockade in urothelial cancer. Time point reported: peripheral blood 6 weeks after treatment start. The table came from immunoSEQ multiplex PCR; TCRdb's copy has only in-frame clones and leaves some out. The sample has about 120,000 clones; roughly 89% are singletons. The source was PBMCs, collected around atezolizumab (anti-PD-L1) treatment. All receptors derive from a man in his 60s with urothelial cancer.

The chain uses TRBV7-3 and TRBJ2-1, with 16 positions matching TRBD2. Germline values: CDR1 SGHTA, CDR2 FQGTGA. This CDR3 has 16 residues. J was trimmed by 9 bases and V by 5 bases; bases with no gene match: 7. CDR3 residues: CASSPGTSGGASEQFF. The CDR3 DNA reads as TGTGCCAGCAGCCCCGGGACTAGCGGGGGGGCCAGTGAGCAGTTCTTC.

The chain employs TRBV19 and TRBJ1-5; D is perhaps TRBD1 (6 bases). V was cut by 4 bases and J by 0 bases, with 10 bases left in between. Germline V gene sequence: CDR1 LNHDA, CDR2 SQIVND (reference sequence). This CDR3 has 15 residues. CDR3 residues: CASSKGTLSNQPQHF. The CDR3 DNA is TGTGCCAGTAGTAAGGGGACACTTAGCAATCAGCCCCAGCATTTT.

A few counts support this clone. The rearrangement joins TRBV18 to TRBJ1-2; D is perhaps TRBD1 (5 bases). Germline loops: CDR1 KGHSH, CDR2 LQKENI. V gave up 1 base and J gave up 8 bases, with 17 bases separating them. The CDR3 loop spans 15 amino acids. CDR3 residues: CASSPRGEGAKGYTF. CDR3 nucleotides: TGTGCCAGCTCACCACGGGGGGAAGGAGCGAAAGGCTACACCTTC.

The chain's CDR3 is CASSLDLAGGSGELFF. The CDR3 DNA reads as TGTGCCAGCAGCTTGGACTTAGCGGGAGGATCAGGGGAGCTGTTTTTT. The chain couples TRBV5-4 to TRBJ2-2; 10 positions match TRBD2. The trim removed 0 bases at V and 8 bases at J, leaving 7 bases unmatched. The V gene's germline CDR1 is SGHNT and CDR2 YYREEE (reference sequence). This CDR3 is 16 amino acids long.

The V gene is TRBV5-1, the J gene TRBJ2-7; 7 nucleotides align to TRBD2. The V and J ends lost 4 bases and 3 bases, in that order; junction bases with no gene match: 7. Germline V CDR1 and CDR2: SGHRS, YFSETQ. The CDR3 covers 14 residues. CDR3 loop: CASSAFSGGYEQYF. The CDR3 DNA sequence: TGCGCCAGCAGCGCCTTCTCGGGGGGCTACGAGCAGTACTTC.

This clone was detected a few times. The rearrangement uses TRBV7-6 and TRBJ1-1; no clear D. CDR3 length: 13 amino acids. Germline V gene sequence: CDR1 SGHVS, CDR2 FNYEAQ. Deletions cut 0 bases from V and 5 bases from J, with 7 bases between. The CDR3 bases are TGTGCCAGCAGCTTAGCGCTAGTGACTGAAGCTTTCTTT. Residues: CASSLALVTEAFF.

This chain links TRBV10-3 with TRBJ1-6; no firm D call. V was shortened by 2 bases and J by 10 bases, with 9 bases between the two germline ends. The CDR3 sequence is 13 residues long. Germline CDR1 and CDR2: ENHRY and SYGVKD. DNA of the CDR3: TGTGCCATCAGTGAGCGGGGAGGGTCACCCCTCCACTTT. Encoded protein: CAISERGGSPLHF.

The rearrangement uses TRBV7-9 and TRBJ2-1, with 12 bases matching TRBD1. The J segment lost 3 bases and the V segment lost 0 bases, leaving 6 bases of the junction unmatched. The length of the CDR3 is 18 residues. Germline values: CDR1 SEHNR, CDR2 FQNEAQ (reference sequence). This chain's CDR3 is CASSLARGTGGDYNEQFF. CDR3 nucleotide sequence: TGTGCCAGCAGCTTAGCAAGAGGGACAGGGGGCGACTACAATGAGCAGTTCTTC.

In the case of this clone: Other nucleotide sequences from this sample produce the same CDR3. V usage is TRBV7-3 and J usage is TRBJ2-6, with D perhaps matching TRBD2 (6 bases). V dropped 2 bases and J dropped 2 bases, with 7 bases sitting between them. Germline lookup yields CDR1 SGHTA and CDR2 FQGTGA. This CDR3 comprises 15 residues. Written as DNA, the CDR3 is TGTGCCAGCAGCTTAGGGGGGACTGGGGCCAACGTCCTGACTTTC. Its protein product is CASSLGGTGANVLTF.

The gene calls are TRBV18 and TRBJ1-5; a possible D gene is TRBD1 (5 bases). CDR1 and CDR2 (germline): KGHSH, LQKENI. The CDR3 extends over 14 amino acids. V was cut by 2 bases and J by 4 bases, with 9 bases left in between. CDR3 nucleotide sequence: TGTGCCAGCTCACCAGACCGGGGGAATCAGCCCCAGCATTTT. This codes for CASSPDRGNQPQHF.

This chain links TRBV5-1 with TRBJ1-2; 8 bases match TRBD1. Germline values: CDR1 SGHRS, CDR2 YFSETQ. With 1 base clipped from V and 2 bases from J, the junction kept 7 bases outside the gene matches. The CDR3 is made up of 16 amino acids. CDR3 DNA: TGCGCCAGCAGCTTGCTCGTGCGACAGGGGAACTATGGCTACACCTTC. Amino acids: CASSLLVRQGNYGYTF.

The chain uses TRBV6-1 and TRBJ2-1, with a weak D call TRBD2 (6 bases). In germline, CDR1 is MNHNS, CDR2 SASEGT. Between the trimmed V and J ends, which lost 6 bases and 7 bases, there was a span of 16 bases. CDR3 size: 14 residues. This CDR3 reads CASRTGAQINEQFF. The CDR3 bases are TGTGCCAGCAGGACGGGAGCACAGATAAATGAGCAGTTCTTC.

The chain's CDR3 is CASSTRTPASEQFF. The CDR3 DNA reads as TGTGCCAGCAGTACCAGGACACCTGCGAGTGAGCAGTTCTTC. This chain joins TRBV6-1 and TRBJ2-1, with D possibly being TRBD1 (5 bases). Trimming took off 5 bases at V and 9 bases at J, with 17 bases between the two ends. CDR3 length equals 14 residues. In germline, CDR1 is MNHNS, CDR2 SASEGT.

The chain carries TRBV7-9 and TRBJ2-1, with 10 bases matching TRBD1. V dropped 4 bases and J dropped 7; count of bases not matched to a gene: 7. CDR3 length: 15 residues. CDR1 SEHNR and CDR2 FQNEAQ come from the germline V gene (reference sequence). The CDR3 nucleotides read TGTGCCAGCAGCTGGGGGACAGGGGCTGAAAATGAGCAGTTCTTC. This translates into CASSWGTGAENEQFF. Full variable domain (outside the CDR3, taken from reference TRBV7-9 and TRBJ2-1): DTGVSQNPRHKITKRGQNVTFRCDPISEHNRLYWYRQTLGQGPEFLTYFQNEAQLEKSRLLSDRFSAERPKGSFSTLEIQRTEQGDSAMYLCASSWGTGAENEQFFGPGTRLTVL.

The V and J genes are TRBV7-2 and TRBJ2-5, with D maybe TRBD1 (7 bases). Between the trimmed V and J ends, which lost 1 base and 5 bases, there was a span of 14 bases. The CDR3 spans 15 residues. Germline CDR1 reads SGHTA; CDR2 reads FQGNSA. The CDR3 loop reads CASSLVGGGGETQYF. CDR3 sequence (DNA): TGTGCCAGCAGCTTAGTTGGAGGGGGCGGGGAGACCCAGTACTTC. The full variable domain, with the rest looked up from reference TRBV7-2 and TRBJ2-5, is GAGVSQSPSNKVTEKGKDVELRCDPISGHTALYWYRQSLGQGLEFLIYFQGNSAPDKSGLPSDRFSAERTGGSVSTLTIQRTQQEDSAVYLCASSLVGGGGETQYFGPGTRLLVL.

About this clone itself: In the same sample, other DNA sequences code for this CDR3. The CDR3 DNA follows: TGTGCCAGCAGCTTAGGGCAAAACACCGGGGAGCTGTTTTTT. Translating gives CASSLGQNTGELFF. This chain links TRBV7-3 with TRBJ2-2, with D hard to call. The germline V gene has CDR1 SGHTA and CDR2 FQGTGA. This CDR3 contains 14 residues. V lost 2 bases, J lost 2 bases, and 6 bases lay in between.

V and J are TRBV28 and TRBJ2-5, with TRBD2 identical over 9 bases. J gave up 1 base and V 5 bases, and 8 bases lay outside the gene matches. Germline V gives CDR1 MDHEN, CDR2 SYDVKM. CDR3 size: 16 residues. CDR3 region: CASSHGLATSQETQYF. The CDR3 region has the DNA TGTGCCAGCAGTCACGGACTAGCGACATCCCAAGAGACCCAGTACTTC.

V usage is TRBV4-3 and J usage is TRBJ1-5, with a possible D match to TRBD1 (5 bases). Germline assignment: CDR1 LGHNA and CDR2 YSLEER. The CDR3 runs 15 residues. The ends were cut back, 3 bases at V and 4 bases at J, with 13 bases in the middle. The DNA of the CDR3 is TGCGCCAGCAGCCAGCTATGGACATCAAATCAGCCCCAGCATTTT. Translated, it gives CASSQLWTSNQPQHF.

The chain employs TRBV7-8 and TRBJ2-1, with 7 bases aligning to TRBD2. Germline assignment: CDR1 SGHVS and CDR2 FQNEAQ. CDR3 size: 14 residues. V was pared by 3 bases and J by 5 bases, with 4 bases of the junction left unmatched. CDR3 bases: TGTGCCAGCAGCTTCTGGGGGGGACACAATGAGCAGTTCTTC. Translated: CASSFWGGHNEQFF.

The chain joins TRBV28 to TRBJ1-2, with D tentatively TRBD1 (5 bases). The V end lost 5 bases, the J end lost 3 bases, and 16 bases lay between the germline ends. The CDR3 is 15 amino acids. The germline CDR1 and CDR2 sequences are MDHEN and SYDVKM. The CDR3 region has the DNA TGTGCCAGCAGTCCTTCCCAAGGGGCCGACTATGGCTACACCTTC. This gives the protein CASSPSQGADYGYTF.

The J gene is TRBJ2-3, the V gene TRBV5-1, with D possibly TRBD2 on 6 matching bases. The CDR3 totals 15 residues. V dropped 9 bases and J dropped 2 bases, with 19 bases sitting between them. CDR1 is SGHRS and CDR2 is YFSETQ in the germline V gene. The CDR3 reads CATRSNGGLTDTQYF. The CDR3 nucleotides read TGCGCCACCCGATCGAACGGGGGACTCACAGATACGCAGTATTTT.